This TCR beta chain was recorded in a study of graft-versus-host responses after intestinal transplantation. To note about this clone: Its cognate antigen is unknown.

Clones were sequenced by immunoSEQ multiplex PCR, and TCRdb holds only the in-frame ones, with some missing. The sample includes tens of thousands of clones, 85% to 95% of them seen just once. The CDR3 is made up of 14 amino acids. Looked up from germline, CDR1 is MGHRA and CDR2 is YSYEKL. V lost 4 bases and J lost 5, with 11 bases in between. The source was unstimulated CD8+ T cells sorted from spleen or lymph node cells, collected before transplant. The V gene is TRBV4-1, the J gene TRBJ2-2, with a weak D call TRBD1 (6 bases). This clonotype originated in a human donor who was the organ donor for an intestinal transplant. As DNA, the CDR3 is TGCGCCAGCAGCCTCCACAGGGAAACCGGGGAGCTGTTTTTT. It codes for CASSLHRETGELFF.